These 21 T cell receptor beta chains share one sample of origin, sequenced in a study of blood T cell repertoires in COVID-19. Only in-frame clones appear in the TCRdb table, and some are missing; sequencing was by immunoSEQ multiplex PCR. The table records more than 75,000 clones, 70% to 90% of them present only once. The sequenced sample was peripheral blood. The source is an older woman with acute or convalescent COVID-19.

The J gene is TRBJ1-1, the V gene TRBV18; D may be TRBD1 (5 bases). CDR3 length: 16 amino acids. V was cut by 2 bases and J by 1 base, with 14 bases left in between. Germline CDR1 reads KGHSH; CDR2 reads LQKENI. Here the CDR3 reads CASSPGRGGTNTEAFF. The CDR3 DNA reads TGTGCCAGCTCACCAGGAAGGGGCGGGACGAACACTGAAGCTTTCTTT.

This chain connects TRBV29-1 to TRBJ1-2; tentatively, D is TRBD1 (6 bases). Trimming removed 6 bases from V and 4 bases from J, with 18 bases in between. The CDR3 contains 14 residues. The germline V gene has CDR1 SQVTM and CDR2 ANQGSEA. CDR3 protein: CSVAVSGAVYGYTF. The CDR3 bases are TGCAGCGTGGCCGTGTCAGGGGCAGTCTATGGCTACACCTTC.

The table lists this clone with a few counts. The rearrangement uses TRBV12-3 or TRBV12-4 and TRBJ1-2, with TRBD1 matching 10 bases. V lost 5 bases to trimming and J lost 8 bases; unmatched junction nucleotides: 5. CDR3 size: 13 residues. CDR3 DNA: TGTGCCAGCAGTCTTGGGACAGGGGCCGGCTACACCTTC. It encodes CASSLGTGAGYTF.

Comment on this clone: A read error may account for a junction end that differs from germline. The chain uses TRBV7-8 and TRBJ1-1, with D perhaps matching TRBD1 (5 bases). The CDR3 loop spans 16 amino acids. Germline V gene lookup returns CDR1 SGHVS and CDR2 FQNEAQ. CDR3 region: CASSLEGNRKDTEAFF. CDR3 coding DNA: TGTGCCAGCAGTTTAGAGGGTAACAGGAAGGACACTGAAGCTTTCTTT.

This clone was detected once. V and J are TRBV7-9 and TRBJ1-1; D uncertain. CDR3 length: 15 amino acids. In germline, CDR1 is SEHNR, CDR2 FQNEAQ (reference sequence). The V end was cut by 0 bases, the J end by 0 bases, with 8 bases between. The CDR3 region has the DNA TGTGCCAGCAGCTTAGCTCTGGGCTTGAACACTGAAGCTTTCTTT. Protein product: CASSLALGLNTEAFF. The full variable domain, its missing parts supplied by reference TRBV7-9 and TRBJ1-1, is DTGVSQNPRHKITKRGQNVTFRCDPISEHNRLYWYRQTLGQGPEFLTYFQNEAQLEKSRLLSDRFSAERPKGSFSTLEIQRTEQGDSAMYLCASSLALGLNTEAFFGQGTRLTVV.

This rearrangement joins TRBV5-1 to TRBJ1-3, with 7 bases aligning to TRBD1. Germline V gene sequence: CDR1 SGHRS, CDR2 YFSETQ. CDR3 length: 15 amino acids. V lost 5 bases, J lost 4 bases, and 9 bases stayed unmatched. The CDR3 protein is CASRRDRSLGNTIYF. CDR3 in DNA: TGCGCCAGCAGACGGGACAGATCTCTGGGAAACACCATATATTTT.

DNA for the CDR3: TGCGCCAGCAGCCAACAGGGGGATGGCTACACCTTC. Encoded protein: CASSQQGDGYTF. The rearrangement joins TRBV5-1 to TRBJ1-2, with 8 bases lining up with TRBD1. The junction had 2 bases not matched to a gene; V was cut back by 4 bases and J by 6 bases. Germline V gene sequence: CDR1 SGHRS, CDR2 YFSETQ. The CDR3 spans 12 residues.

This chain joins TRBV28 and TRBJ1-5; D gene unclear. The length of the CDR3 is 13 residues. The germline CDR1 and CDR2 sequences are MDHEN and SYDVKM. V shed 1 base and J shed 2 bases, with 3 bases lying between them. CDR3 protein: CASSLSGNQPQHF. Written as DNA, the CDR3 is TGTGCCAGCAGTTTATCCGGCAATCAGCCCCAGCATTTT.

This clone was counted between two and nine times. The V gene is TRBV5-4, the J gene TRBJ2-2, with 11 nucleotides matching TRBD1. The CDR3 is made up of 17 amino acids. CDR1 and CDR2 (germline): SGHNT, YYREEE (reference sequence). V lost 3 bases, J lost 5 bases, and 9 bases stayed unmatched. The CDR3 here is CASSYPVGQGGTGELFF. DNA for the CDR3: TGTGCCAGCAGCTACCCGGTGGGACAGGGGGGGACCGGGGAGCTGTTTTTT.

The rearrangement joins TRBV19 to TRBJ2-1, with 9 bases identical to TRBD1. The germline V gene encodes CDR1 LNHDA and CDR2 SQIVND (reference sequence). The ends lost 7 bases at V and 9 bases at J; junction bases unmatched: 10. The CDR3 runs to 14 residues. The CDR3 region is CASNALTGGVEQFF. The CDR3 bases are TGTGCCAGTAACGCCCTGACAGGGGGAGTTGAGCAGTTCTTC.

This chain uses TRBV6-5 with TRBJ1-2; tentative D call: TRBD1 (6 bases). In germline, CDR1 is MNHEY, CDR2 SVGAGI. The CDR3 length is 13 residues. V dropped 11 bases and J dropped 8 bases, with 21 bases sitting between them. CDR3 sequence (DNA): TGTGCCTGTACCCCGGGGGGGGCCGGGGGCTACACCTTC. Translation: CACTPGGAGGYTF.

The V call is TRBV5-4, the J call TRBJ2-1; D perhaps matches TRBD1 (6 bases). The CDR3 has 14 residues. CDR1 and CDR2 from the germline V gene are SGHNT and YYREEE (reference sequence). Trimming removed 7 bases at V and 6 bases at J, with 17 bases between. In DNA form, the CDR3 reads TGTGCCAGCTCCGGCTTGGAAGGGGGCAATGAGCAGTTCTTC. Encoded protein: CASSGLEGGNEQFF.

This chain connects TRBV12-5 to TRBJ2-1, with D maybe TRBD1 (5 bases). V lost 3 bases and J 1 base, leaving 16 bases between the germline ends. There are 17 residues in the CDR3. CDR1 LGHNT and CDR2 FRNRAP come from the germline V gene. This chain's CDR3 is CASGLGRDSASYNEQFF. The CDR3 bases are TGTGCTAGTGGTTTAGGTCGTGACAGTGCGTCCTACAATGAGCAGTTCTTC.

The chain carries TRBV9 and TRBJ2-5; perhaps TRBD2 as D (6 bases). The CDR3 spans 15 residues. Trimming took 0 bases from V and 0 from J, leaving 9 bases between them. Germline CDR1 and CDR2: SGDLS and YYNGEE. The CDR3 here is CASSVGGMYQETQYF. CDR3 DNA sequence: TGTGCCAGCAGCGTAGGCGGGATGTACCAAGAGACCCAGTACTTC. The entire variable domain, with the rest obtained from reference TRBV9 and TRBJ2-5, is as follows: DSGVTQTPKHLITATGQRVTLRCSPRSGDLSVYWYQQSLDQGLQFLIQYYNGEERAKGNILERFSAQQFPDLHSELNLSSLELGDSALYFCASSVGGMYQETQYFGPGTRLLVL.

Comment on this clone: This sample includes further DNA sequences coding for the same CDR3. This sequence joins TRBV27 and TRBJ2-1; 10 nucleotides align to TRBD2. V lost 7 bases to trimming and J lost 6 bases; unmatched junction nucleotides: 15. The CDR3 length is 17 residues. CDR1 MNHEY and CDR2 SMNVEV come from the germline V gene (reference sequence). The CDR3 spells CASTVIAGGLDLNEQFF. The CDR3 DNA reads as TGTGCCAGCACTGTAATAGCGGGGGGCCTAGACCTCAATGAGCAGTTCTTC.

This chain uses TRBV6-6 with TRBJ1-2, with 8 bases identical to TRBD1. Germline V gene sequence: CDR1 MNHNY, CDR2 SVGAGI (reference sequence). The CDR3 is made up of 16 amino acids. Trimming cost V 4 bases and J 5 bases; bases outside gene matches: 12. The CDR3 loop reads CASSSDATGQVYGYTF. CDR3 nucleotide sequence: TGTGCCAGCAGTTCCGACGCCACGGGACAGGTATATGGCTACACCTTC.

The rearrangement uses TRBV4-3 and TRBJ2-1; tentatively, D is TRBD2 (7 bases). CDR3 length: 15 amino acids. Trimming stripped 4 bases from V and 2 bases from J, with 12 bases between. Germline V gives CDR1 LGHNA, CDR2 YSLEER. CDR3 region: CASSLDGGPYNEQFF. CDR3 sequence (DNA): TGCGCCAGCAGCCTCGACGGGGGGCCCTACAATGAGCAGTTCTTC.

V usage is TRBV7-9 and J usage is TRBJ1-1, with D tentatively TRBD1 (6 bases). The V end was cut by 6 bases, the J end by 6 bases, with 17 bases between. From germline, CDR1 is SEHNR and CDR2 FQNEAQ (reference sequence). The CDR3 extends over 14 amino acids. In DNA form, the CDR3 reads TGTGCCAGCAGTTTTGGGGTCAGGGGTCCTGAAGCTTTCTTT. Translated: CASSFGVRGPEAFF.

The genes are TRBV19 and TRBJ2-5; the match to TRBD1 covers 9 bases. This CDR3 contains 15 residues. Per the germline V gene, CDR1 is LNHDA and CDR2 is SQIVND (reference sequence). The V segment lost 6 bases and the J segment 4 bases; nucleotides outside the gene matches: 9. CDR3 sequence reads: CASSRDRVTGETQYF. The CDR3 DNA reads TGTGCCAGTAGCAGGGACAGGGTTACAGGAGAGACCCAGTACTTC.

The chain combines TRBV27 with TRBJ2-3, with 13 bases lining up with TRBD2. CDR1 MNHEY and CDR2 SMNVEV come from the germline V gene (reference sequence). The CDR3 loop spans 17 amino acids. J gave up 2 bases and V 3 bases, and 5 bases lay outside the gene matches. CDR3 loop: CASSFLGLAGVTDTQYF. The CDR3 DNA reads as TGTGCCAGCAGTTTTTTAGGACTAGCGGGAGTCACAGATACGCAGTATTTT.

Comments on this clone: Compared with germline, one end of the junction differs, possibly owing to a read error. The chain has TRBV2 and TRBJ2-2, with D uncertain. Germline lookup yields CDR1 SNHLY and CDR2 FYNNEI. This CDR3 spans 15 amino acids. The DNA for the CDR3 is TGTGCCAGCAGTGAGAACCCAGCGAACGCCGGGGAGCTGTTTTTT. Residues: CASSENPANAGELFF.